These T cell receptor beta chains were read from a single sample in a study of blood T cell repertoires in COVID-19. This table comes from immunoSEQ multiplex PCR, and its TCRdb copy is limited to in-frame clones, with some not included. The table includes roughly 160,000 clones, around 80% detected once. The sequencing input was PBMCs or T cells enriched from blood (not recorded which). The receptors here all came from a man between 50 and 59 years old who had recovered from COVID-19. Both conserved end residues are trimmed from each CDR3.

V: TRBV7-9; CDR3: ASSFRQGLTDTQY
V: TRBV5-4; CDR3: ASSLGQGPSEQY
V: TRBV28; CDR3: ASSSLAGGYSTDTQY
V: TRBV4-1; CDR3: ASSQGRGGSSGNTIY
V: TRBV11-2; CDR3: ASSFLNTEAF
V: TRBV5-8; CDR3: ASSLRGGNQPQH
V: TRBV9; CDR3: ASSKTGVGQETQY
V: TRBV7-3; CDR3: ASSLGSGSRGSPLH
V: TRBV28; CDR3: ASTPPLRVGGYT
V: TRBV5-1; CDR3: ASTELGLGSSYNEQF
V: TRBV5-6; CDR3: ASDDRGTPGYT
V: TRBV7-3; CDR3: ASSPPGRSDTQY
V: TRBV21-1; CDR3: ASSKDRGDEKLF
V: TRBV24-1; CDR3: ATSDYPYNEQF
V: TRBV12-3/TRBV12-4; CDR3: ASCPGGGRAIY
V: TRBV19; CDR3: ASSFTGRETQY
V: TRBV6-5; CDR3: ASRDPSDRAPEAF
V: TRBV24-1; CDR3: ATSDPGTGDSGANVLT
V: TRBV6-2/TRBV6-3; CDR3: ASSSRGQVSYEQY
V: TRBV30; CDR3: AWSGGGRDRLYNEQF
V: TRBV4-1; CDR3: ASSQDLSRTNEKLF
V: TRBV6-5; CDR3: ASGFGLGHYEQY
V: TRBV4-2; CDR3: ASSHRPGQNTEAF
V: TRBV27; CDR3: ASVLRRGQETQY
V: TRBV4-1; CDR3: ASSPWTGRGYT
V: TRBV9; CDR3: ASTGTLNTGELF
V: TRBV6-1; CDR3: ASSERPAGDAYNSPLH
V: TRBV27; CDR3: ASSSGTGLGNTIY
V: TRBV10-3; CDR3: AISEQGGGNTEAF
V: TRBV29-1; CDR3: SGGGHEQVGYT
V: TRBV15; CDR3: ATSRDRQSGNTIY
V: TRBV28; CDR3: ASSWDTYSGNTIY
V: TRBV5-1; CDR3: ASSLQGALSYEQY
V: TRBV5-1; CDR3: ASSLAGDSNNSPLH
V: TRBV28; CDR3: ASSLYSGGAVNEQF
V: TRBV15; CDR3: ATSRASGGVNEQF
V: TRBV10-1; CDR3: ASSEPQTSGYT
V: TRBV5-4; CDR3: ASTGGNTDTQY
V: TRBV6-5; CDR3: ASSYSPDTTYEQY
V: TRBV7-2; CDR3: ASSAGSGNTIY
V: TRBV4-3; CDR3: ASSQGPSGAKETQY
V: TRBV4-1; CDR3: ASSQFLAGDSGANVLT
V: TRBV18; CDR3: ASSLDLSYGYT
V: TRBV7-6; CDR3: ASSSAAGNNSPLH
V: TRBV7-3; CDR3: ASSLLPGISTDTQY
V: TRBV6-5; CDR3: ASSRDSFLYGYT
V: TRBV19; CDR3: AGGFLDSFTNQPQH
V: TRBV24-1; CDR3: ATSDAPGQGYNEQF
V: TRBV29-1; CDR3: SARGQNTEAF
V: TRBV9; CDR3: ASSVAPGAGEAF
V: TRBV5-6; CDR3: ASSWEGTSIGNSPLH